These T cell receptor beta chains were read from a single sample in a study of cytomegalovirus exposure and HLA in healthy donors. Repertoires were generated with immunoSEQ multiplex PCR, while TCRdb's copy carries only in-frame clones and drops some. The sample holds 260,000 or so clones, approximately 88% seen once. Sequenced sample: PBMCs. These receptors all come from a young woman in good health and CMV-seronegative. Each CDR3 is given with its conserved first and last residue. Fields, in order: clone size, D gene, J gene, V gene, CDR3 DNA, CDR3 protein. The D gene is left open where the match is weak. Clone size is stated in some rows and not others, as once, few, many or a class when expanded.

>.|TRBD1|TRBJ2-5|TRBV5-1
TGCGCCAGCAGCTTACTGACAGGGGGGACCCAAGAGACCCAGTACTTC
CASSLLTGGTQETQYF
>few|TRBD1|TRBJ1-5|TRBV19
TGTGCCAGTAGTACGGGACAGGGCAATCAGCCCCAGCATTTT
CASSTGQGNQPQHF
>.|.|TRBJ1-5|TRBV5-6
TGTGCCAGCAGCTTTAATAATCAGCCCCAGCATTTT
CASSFNNQPQHF
>.|TRBD2|TRBJ2-7|TRBV10-3
TGTGCCAGCGGGGGGCCTCATTCCTACGAGCAGTACTTC
CASGGPHSYEQYF
>.|TRBD2|TRBJ2-7|TRBV28
TGTGCCAGCTTTACGGTGAGCGGGACTATCAGATACGAGCAGTACTTC
CASFTVSGTIRYEQYF
>.|TRBD1|TRBJ2-5|TRBV28
TGTGCCAGCAGTCTACGACAGGGAAAGACCCAGTACTTC
CASSLRQGKTQYF
>.|.|TRBJ2-1|TRBV10-3
TGTGCCATCGGGTCACAAGGGGATGAGCAGTTCTTC
CAIGSQGDEQFF
>.|TRBD2|TRBJ2-1|TRBV19
TGTGCCAGTAGTATTTTCGACGGGAGGTCTTACAATGAGCAGTTCTTC
CASSIFDGRSYNEQFF
>.|TRBD2|TRBJ2-2|TRBV5-1
TGCGCCAGCAGCCATGCCTCAGCGGGAGCGAACACCGGGGAGCTGTTTTTT
CASSHASAGANTGELFF
>.|.|TRBJ2-3|TRBV6-1
TGTGCCAGCAGGGGCGACACAGATACGCAGTATTTT
CASRGDTDTQYF
>.|TRBD2|TRBJ2-3|TRBV11-2
TGTGCCAGCAGCCGTGGACTAGCGGGATTCACAGATACGCAGTATTTT
CASSRGLAGFTDTQYF
>.|.|TRBJ1-2|TRBV27
TGTGCCAGCAGGGGGGGCGGGAGTTATGGCTACACCTTC
CASRGGGSYGYTF
>.|TRBD2|TRBJ2-1|TRBV7-3
TGTGCCAGCAGCTCCCGGACTAGCCCTTACAATGAGCAGTTCTTC
CASSSRTSPYNEQFF
>.|.|TRBJ2-7|TRBV28
TGTGCCAGCAGTTTACGGGAGTCTTCCTACGAGCAGTACTTC
CASSLRESSYEQYF
>.|.|TRBJ2-7|TRBV11-2
TGTGCCAGCAGCACTTACTCCTACGAGCAGTACTTC
CASSTYSYEQYF
>.|.|TRBJ2-5|TRBV29-1
TGCAGCGTCAACAGTCCAAGAACGCAAGAGACCCAGTACTTC
CSVNSPRTQETQYF
>once|.|TRBJ2-3|TRBV2
TGTGCCAGCGGTGAACTTCTTAGACACGATACGCAGTATTTT
CASGELLRHDTQYF
>.|TRBD1|TRBJ2-1|TRBV29-1
TGCAGCGTTGAGAGGGGGCTTGCGGTCTATGAGCAGTTCTTC
CSVERGLAVYEQFF